The 5 T cell receptor beta chains below come from one sample, sequenced in a study of CD8+CD57+ T cells in acquired aplastic anemia. Genomic DNA constituted the template upon which TCR beta VDJ and CDR3 profiling was performed. TCRdb analysed the reads with MiXCR anew, one entry per CDR3 protein. Of some 220,000 distinct CDR3 sequences in the sample, roughly 35% were seen once. Sequencing input: sorted CD4+, CD8+, or CD8+CD57+ T cells (not recorded which) from PBMCs. These receptors were taken from a human donor in good health, serving as a control.

The V call is TRBV6-5, the J call TRBJ2-1; 8 positions agree with TRBD2. This CDR3 contains 13 residues. After removal of 2 bases from V and 9 bases from J, the junction contained 3 bases not matched to a gene. Per the germline V gene, CDR1 is MNHEY and CDR2 is SVGAGI. As DNA, the CDR3 is TGTGCCAGCAGTTACGCCACTAGCGGTGAGCAGTTCTTC. This sequence encodes CASSYATSGEQFF.

This clonotype occurred many times. The chain joins TRBV24-1 to TRBJ2-5; D may correspond to TRBD1 or TRBD2 (5 bases each). From germline, CDR1 is KGHDR and CDR2 SFDVKD. V was shortened by 1 base and J by 2 bases, with 7 bases between the two germline ends. This CDR3 comprises 14 residues. The chain's CDR3 is CATSDLWGQETQYF. Written as DNA, the CDR3 is TGTGCCACCAGTGATTTATGGGGGCAAGAGACCCAGTACTTC.

This chain connects TRBV19 to TRBJ1-1; 7 bases match TRBD1. The CDR3 extends over 17 amino acids. Germline V CDR1 and CDR2: LNHDA, SQIVND (reference sequence). V lost 11 bases, J lost 0 bases, and 18 bases stayed unmatched. The DNA for the CDR3 is TGTGCCCGTACTCAACCTGGGGGAACAGGGGTGAACACTGAAGCTTTCTTT. This sequence encodes CARTQPGGTGVNTEAFF.

In regard to this clonotype: A much larger clone lies a single base off, so this may be a read error. It is likely a read error, because the conserved phenylalanine at the end of the CDR3 is missing. The rearrangement uses TRBV20-1 and TRBJ2-5, with D perhaps TRBD2 (6 bases). This CDR3 is built from 14 residues. Trimming shortened V by 6 bases and J by 1 base, and 15 bases separated the two germline ends. CDR1 is DFQATT, CDR2 SNEGSKA, per germline (reference sequence). As DNA, the CDR3 is TGCAGTGCGGGGGGAGCGGGTGCCCAAGAGACCCAGTACTCC. It encodes CSAGGAGAQETQYS.

This clonotype showed up just a few times. A read error may be the cause here, since a much bigger clone is one base away. The chain employs TRBV2 and TRBJ2-2; no firm D call. The CDR3 spans 12 residues. Trimming removed 9 bases from V and 6 bases from J, with 11 bases in between. Looked up from germline, CDR1 is SNHLY and CDR2 is FYNNEI. The CDR3 loop reads CARKEEAGELFF. CDR3 bases: TGTGCCAGGAAAGAAGAGGCCGGGGAGCTGTTTTTT.